Presented here are 8 T cell receptor beta chains from one specimen sequenced in a study of blood T cell repertoires in COVID-19. Here immunoSEQ multiplex PCR was the method, and the copy in TCRdb shows in-frame clones only, minus some. This table has about 190,000 clones, around three quarters appearing once. Sequenced material: PBMCs or T cells enriched from blood (not recorded which). These receptors were obtained from a woman aged 50 to 60 with acute COVID-19.

Here the CDR3 reads CSAMGQGITGELFF. The CDR3 nucleotides read TGCAGCGCCATGGGACAGGGGATCACCGGGGAGCTGTTTTTT. This chain connects TRBV29-1 to TRBJ2-2, with 10 bases lining up with TRBD1. V gave up 7 bases and J gave up 4 bases; unmatched junction bases: 6. From germline, CDR1 is SQVTM and CDR2 ANQGSEA. The CDR3 runs 14 residues.

This chain links TRBV19 with TRBJ1-1; 9 bases align to TRBD1. Trimming cost V 2 bases and J 8 bases; bases outside gene matches: 3. Germline V gene data show CDR1 as LNHDA and CDR2 as SQIVND (reference sequence). CDR3 length: 13 residues. CDR3 nucleotide sequence: TGTGCCAGTAGTATACAACAGGGGGCAGAAGCTTTCTTT. It specifies CASSIQQGAEAFF.

The V gene is TRBV27, the J gene TRBJ2-7, with D perhaps TRBD1 (6 bases). V dropped 3 bases and J dropped 4 bases, with 13 bases sitting between them. The CDR3 has 14 amino acids. The germline V gene encodes CDR1 MNHEY and CDR2 SMNVEV (reference sequence). CDR3 amino acids: CASSFRGRGYEQYV. The CDR3 DNA sequence: TGTGCCAGCAGTTTTAGGGGCAGGGGATACGAGCAGTACGTC.

This chain uses TRBV19 with TRBJ1-1; tentative D call: TRBD1 (5 bases). This CDR3 is built from 13 residues. CDR1 LNHDA and CDR2 SQIVND come from the germline V gene (reference sequence). V shed 10 bases and J shed 4 bases, with 16 bases lying between them. The CDR3 region has the DNA TGTGCCATCACAGGCCTCGGGGGCACTGAAGCTTTCTTT. It is translated as CAITGLGGTEAFF.

This clone has only a few counts. V gene TRBV20-1 combines with J gene TRBJ1-5; 7 bases are a match to TRBD1. Germline CDR1 reads DFQATT; CDR2 reads SNEGSKA (reference sequence). V lost 3 bases to trimming and J lost 5 bases; unmatched junction nucleotides: 7. The CDR3 covers 14 residues. The CDR3 region has the DNA TGCAGTGCTAGTTTCCGGGACAGCTATCAGCCCCAGCATTTT. This codes for CSASFRDSYQPQHF.

Concerning this clone: This sample also contains other DNA sequences that code for the same CDR3. The chain recombines TRBV4-1 with TRBJ2-1; D possibly corresponds to TRBD2 (5 bases). The CDR3 spans 14 residues. The V and J ends lost 0 bases and 5 bases respectively, with 8 bases between them. Germline V gene lookup returns CDR1 MGHRA and CDR2 YSYEKL. The CDR3 loop reads CASSQDGRDNEQFF. CDR3 coding DNA: TGCGCCAGCAGCCAAGATGGGCGGGACAATGAGCAGTTCTTC.

This clone was observed a single time. The gene calls are TRBV28 and TRBJ1-2; D might be TRBD1 (6 bases). Germline CDR1 is MDHEN and CDR2 is SYDVKM. Between the trimmed V and J ends, which lost 1 base and 8 bases, there was a span of 20 bases. The CDR3 totals 16 residues. In DNA form, the CDR3 reads TGTGCCAGCAGTTTATCCACGGGAGGGGGGATAAACGGCTACACCTTC. Translating gives CASSLSTGGGINGYTF.

The V and J genes are TRBV3-1 (or the pseudogene TRBV3-2) and TRBJ1-5; no reliable D call. Trimming pared 1 base from V and 5 bases from J, leaving 9 bases between. The CDR3 has 14 amino acids. Germline CDR1 is LGHDT and CDR2 is YNNKEL (reference sequence). The CDR3 nucleotides are TGTGCCAGCAGCCAAGGCGGGTTTCATCAGCCCCAGCATTTT. Translation gives CASSQGGFHQPQHF.